This T cell receptor (beta chain) was documented in a study of beta chain features in type 1 diabetes. Overall study findings and caveats: TCRB CDR3 length was moderately but significantly reduced in all four CD4+ subsets of Type 1 diabetes patients.

The CDR3 is 15 amino acids. CDR1 and CDR2 (germline): SGHNT, YYREEE (reference sequence). With V trimmed by 4 bases and J by 1 base, 6 bases remained unmatched. Regarding this clone: Its specificity is unknown.

Since all of the isolated RNA was reverse transcribed, expressed TCRB transcripts were what got sequenced. The data were produced by immunoSEQ multiplex PCR, yet TCRdb's version contains in-frame clones alone and is incomplete. The table shows almost 350,000 clones, with over 7% occurring only once. This clonotype originated in a man aged 25 to 40 with type 1 diabetes. Input material: central memory CD4+ T cells from blood. The rearrangement uses TRBV5-4 and TRBJ2-7; 9 positions agree with TRBD1. The CDR3 here is CASSTGQGKSYEQYF. The CDR3, as DNA: TGTGCCAGCAGCACCGGACAGGGGAAATCCTACGAGCAGTACTTC.